This note documents a single T cell receptor beta chain sequence. The antigen is undetermined. PBMCs that had been cryopreserved were the source of roughly 2.2 micrograms of genomic DNA for TCR beta libraries. This sample stems from a study of cytotoxic CD8 clonotypes in ibrutinib-treated CLL. At the level of the study: An average of about 260,000 productive templates and some 99,000 productive rearrangements was obtained per sample. Overall study results and limits: On treatment, the uncommon public clonotypes contracted or remained stable.

The CDR3 loop spans 14 amino acids. Germline-derived CDR1 and CDR2 are SGHTA and FQGNSA. The trim removed 2 bases at V and 4 bases at J, leaving 2 bases unmatched. This table comes from immunoSEQ multiplex PCR, and its TCRdb copy is limited to in-frame clones, with some not included. The table has 270,000 or so clones, more than 70% seen once; the top ten hold about 5.3%. The receptor comes from a human donor with chronic lymphocytic leukemia. Sequences were derived from PBMCs, sampled at disease progression, from a patient treated with ibrutinib. The chain is built from TRBV7-2 and TRBJ2-5, with 9 bases lining up with TRBD2. CDR3 amino acids: CASSLMTSGETQYF. As DNA, the CDR3 is TGTGCCAGCAGCTTAATGACTAGCGGAGAGACCCAGTACTTC. Full variable domain (remainder filled in from reference TRBV7-2 and TRBJ2-5): GAGVSQSPSNKVTEKGKDVELRCDPISGHTALYWYRQSLGQGLEFLIYFQGNSAPDKSGLPSDRFSAERTGGSVSTLTIQRTQQEDSAVYLCASSLMTSGETQYFGPGTRLLVL.